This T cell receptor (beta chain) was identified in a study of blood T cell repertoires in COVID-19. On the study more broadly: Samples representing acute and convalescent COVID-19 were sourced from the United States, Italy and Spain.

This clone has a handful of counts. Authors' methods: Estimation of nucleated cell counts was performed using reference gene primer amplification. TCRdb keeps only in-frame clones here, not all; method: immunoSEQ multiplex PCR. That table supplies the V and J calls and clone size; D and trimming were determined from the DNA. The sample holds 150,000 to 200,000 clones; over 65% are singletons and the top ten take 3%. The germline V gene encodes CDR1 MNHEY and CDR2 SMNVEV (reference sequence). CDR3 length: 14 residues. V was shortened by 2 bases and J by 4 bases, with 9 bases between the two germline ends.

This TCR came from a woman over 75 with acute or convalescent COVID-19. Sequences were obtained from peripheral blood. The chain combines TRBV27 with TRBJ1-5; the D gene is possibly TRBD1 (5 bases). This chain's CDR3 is CASSLLGGNQPQHF. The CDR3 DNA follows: TGTGCCAGCAGTTTACTCGGGGGGAATCAGCCCCAGCATTTT.